This T cell receptor beta chain was sequenced for a study of blood T cells in healthy people across ages. Study results and limitations: More naive CD4+ cells and higher diversity were found in long-lived than in aged donors.

Ten or more counts support this clonotype. Its antigen is currently unknown. The donors, all healthy, were Caucasians living in Russia, aged roughly 6 to 100. In each sample, at least 6.5 million PBMCs were isolated. Germline CDR1 reads SGHDT; CDR2 reads YYEEEE. The CDR3 length is 12 residues. Trimming shortened V by 5 bases and J by 3 bases, and 9 bases separated the two germline ends. Alongside a J-beta primer mix, a sample-barcoded 5' primer served in a second PCR lasting roughly 7 to 11 cycles. Unique molecular identifiers of 12 random nucleotides labeled each cDNA. TCRdb fed the 5' RACE reads into MiXCR, producing one record per CDR3 protein. The sample carries roughly 1.5 million distinct CDR3 sequences, 42% recorded once.

The sequenced sample consisted of blood. This TCR came from a woman between 18 and 29 years old in good health. The chain couples TRBV5-6 to TRBJ2-7, with no clear D. The CDR3 sequence is CASSLGYYEQYF. The CDR3 nucleotides are TGTGCCAGCAGTCTTGGTTACTACGAGCAGTACTTC.